This TCR beta chain was captured in a study of T cell repertoires in cytomegalovirus infection. This clonotype was counted at least ten times. The antigen remains undetermined. MiXCR, run by TCRdb on the reads, gives a single entry per CDR3 protein. This repertoire shows tens of thousands of distinct CDR3 sequences, more than 20% found once; its top ten account for roughly 80%. The CDR3 loop spans 12 amino acids. Trimming took 5 bases from V and 4 from J, leaving 7 bases between them. CDR1 is SGHVS, CDR2 FNYEAQ, per germline. This rearrangement joins TRBV7-6 to TRBJ2-3; D not certain. Source material: PBMCs, sequenced either directly or after in vitro stimulation (not recorded which). The clonotype was recovered from a human donor in good health (CMV status not recorded). Some clones in this sample may be carry-over from other donors' samples. This CDR3 reads CASSRPPDTQYF. As DNA, the CDR3 is TGTGCCAGCAGCCGACCCCCAGATACGCAGTATTTT.